This T cell receptor beta chain was found in a study of CD4 and CD8 cells across lung adenocarcinoma regions. Localized lung adenocarcinoma, a non-small cell lung cancer, affected the donors. This CDR3 comprises 14 residues. Losses at the gene ends were 2 bases for V and 7 bases for J; bases not matched to a gene: 5. From germline, CDR1 is MGHRA and CDR2 YSYEKL. TCRdb processed the PCR reads anew with MiXCR; each CDR3 protein has one entry. The sample lists around 4,000 distinct CDR3 sequences; about 64% were seen once. Material: CD8+ T cells from the margin of a lung tumor. The clonotype comes from a female donor with lung adenocarcinoma. The CD4 and CD8 labels of this study may be unreliable. This chain links TRBV4-1 with TRBJ2-1, with 7 bases aligning to TRBD2. CDR3 bases: TGCGCCAGCAGCCAACCGGGACTATCGAATGAGCAGTTCTTC. It is translated as CASSQPGLSNEQFF.